The entry below describes one T cell receptor beta chain. The antigen remains undetermined. Assay used: immunoSEQ multiplex PCR; TCRdb lists only in-frame clones, some missing. The sample holds some 20,000 clones; 85% to 90% are singletons and the top ten take more than 3%. This sample was included in a study of PD-L1 blockade in urothelial cancer. Study in general: A median approximately 140,000 T cells were found in blood samples. General observations from the study: Survival was better when pretreatment blood TCR clonality fell below the median.

J lost 8 bases, V lost 2 bases, and 10 bases had no gene match. This CDR3 contains 16 residues. CDR1 and CDR2 from the germline V gene are LNHDA and SQIVND (reference sequence). Sample: PBMCs, taken around atezolizumab (anti-PD-L1) treatment. The receptor was isolated from a man aged 50-60 years with urothelial cancer. V is TRBV19 and J is TRBJ2-1; 9 bases are shared with TRBD1. The CDR3 spells CASSIRGTGKKYEQFF. DNA of the CDR3: TGTGCCAGTAGTATACGGGGGACAGGGAAAAAATATGAGCAGTTCTTC. The full variable domain, completed using reference TRBV19 and TRBJ2-1, is DGGITQSPKYLFRKEGQNVTLSCEQNLNHDAMYWYRQDPGQGLRLIYYSQIVNDFQKGDIAEGYSVSREKKESFPLTVTSAQKNPTAFYLCASSIRGTGKKYEQFFGPGTRLTVL.